This entry lists 24 T cell receptor beta chains sequenced from one sample in a study of CD8 T cells in ankylosing spondylitis. From the 5' RACE reads, TCRdb called clonotypes with MiXCR, one entry per CDR3 protein. The table records around 150,000 distinct CDR3 sequences, 15% to 20% of them present only once. Sequenced sample: blood, either unsorted or a sorted T cell fraction (not recorded which). These receptors originate from a male donor with ankylosing spondylitis or in good health (not recorded which).

This clonotype has ten or more counts. The chain is built from TRBV6-1 and TRBJ2-3, with unresolved D. CDR1 is MNHNS and CDR2 is SASEGT in the germline V gene. Trimming removed 1 base at V and 4 bases at J, with 9 bases between. CDR3 length equals 14 residues. CDR3 nucleotide sequence: TGTGCCAGCAGTGAAGGGCTCCCCCCAGATACGCAGTATTTT. Amino acids: CASSEGLPPDTQYF.

In its sample, this clonotype was seen a few times. The chain combines TRBV5-1 with TRBJ2-2; D is unclear. The CDR3 has 14 residues. The germline gives CDR1 SGHRS, CDR2 YFSETQ. The germline V and J ends were trimmed by 2 bases and 4 bases, with 9 bases remaining between them. The CDR3 DNA reads TGCGCCAGCAGCTTAGAGGCTGGCACCGGGGAGCTGTTTTTT. It specifies CASSLEAGTGELFF.

In this sample, this clonotype turned up a few times. This chain links TRBV4-1 with TRBJ2-5; either TRBD1 or TRBD2 may supply D (5 bases each). The CDR3 sequence is 14 residues long. CDR1 is MGHRA, CDR2 YSYEKL, per germline. V shed 3 bases and J shed 9 bases, with 17 bases lying between them. The CDR3 sequence: CASSHGTGHPAQYF. The CDR3 region has the DNA TGCGCCAGCAGCCATGGGACGGGGCACCCGGCCCAGTACTTC.

Concerning this clonotype itself: This may arise from a read error, as a much more abundant clone is one base away. The V gene is TRBV6-1, the J gene TRBJ2-1, with D possibly being TRBD1 or TRBD2 (5 bases each). CDR1 and CDR2 from the germline V gene are MNHNS and SASEGT. This CDR3 is built from 14 residues. The V gene lost 1 base and the J gene lost 6 bases, with 10 bases spanning the gap. The CDR3 reads CASSEVTGRNEQFF. CDR3 DNA sequence: TGTGCCAGCAGTGAAGTAACGGGGCGCAATGAGCAGTTCTTC.

The gene calls are TRBV12-3 or TRBV12-4 and TRBJ1-1; perhaps TRBD1 as D (6 bases). Trimming shortened V by 5 bases and J by 2 bases, and 15 bases separated the two germline ends. The CDR3 covers 15 residues. In DNA form, the CDR3 reads TGTGCCAGCAGTCACTCGAGGGGGGGAAACACTGAAGCTTTCTTT. It encodes CASSHSRGGNTEAFF.

This clonotype was found many times. The V call is TRBV12-3 or TRBV12-4, the J call TRBJ2-1, with a possible D match to TRBD2 (5 bases). V was shortened by 1 base and J by 15 bases, with 13 bases between the two germline ends. The CDR3 totals 12 residues. The CDR3 coding sequence is TGTGCCAGCAGTTTAGGGAGGCCTACTCTGTTCTTC. Residues: CASSLGRPTLFF.

This clonotype was counted only a few times. V gene TRBV6-2 or TRBV6-3 combines with J gene TRBJ2-1, with TRBD2 identical over 10 bases. Germline CDR1 MNHEY, CDR2 SVGEGT. The CDR3 sequence is 16 residues long. J gave up 8 bases and V 0 bases, and 7 bases lay outside the gene matches. The CDR3 sequence is CASSYSSSGSRYEQFF. CDR3 DNA sequence: TGTGCCAGCAGTTACTCGTCTAGCGGGAGTCGCTATGAGCAGTTCTTC.

This clonotype occurred many times. The rearrangement joins TRBV5-1 to TRBJ2-3, with 7 bases aligning to TRBD1. This CDR3 has 14 residues. The germline CDR1 and CDR2 sequences are SGHRS and YFSETQ. The trim removed 6 bases at V and 0 bases at J, leaving 4 bases unmatched. The CDR3, as DNA: TGCGCCAGCATCCCGGGACAGAGCACAGATACGCAGTATTTT. Its protein product is CASIPGQSTDTQYF.

This clonotype was seen a few times. The chain has TRBV29-1 and TRBJ2-2, with 10 bases aligning to TRBD2. V lost 2 bases to trimming and J lost 4 bases; unmatched junction nucleotides: 4. The CDR3 has 15 amino acids. Germline CDR1 and CDR2: SQVTM and ANQGSEA. CDR3 sequence (DNA): TGCAGCGTTGAAATAGCGGGAGGCGTCACCGGGGAGCTGTTTTTT. It specifies CSVEIAGGVTGELFF.

This clonotype came up many times. V usage is TRBV20-1 and J usage is TRBJ1-5; D is uncertain. In germline, CDR1 is DFQATT, CDR2 SNEGSKA (reference sequence). There are 13 residues in the CDR3. Deletions cut 3 bases from V and 3 bases from J, with 9 bases between. The CDR3 sequence: CSARGRVNQPQHF. The CDR3, as DNA: TGCAGTGCTAGGGGTCGCGTCAATCAGCCCCAGCATTTT.

V usage is TRBV12-3 or TRBV12-4 and J usage is TRBJ2-7; TRBD1 matches at 9 bases. V was clipped by 3 bases and J by 3 bases; unmatched bases: 3. The CDR3 totals 14 residues. The CDR3 DNA reads as TGTGCCAGCAGTTTTTTGGGACAGGGCTACGAGCAGTACTTC. It encodes CASSFLGQGYEQYF.

This clonotype was counted ten times or more. The chain combines TRBV5-1 with TRBJ2-1; 8 bases fit TRBD1. The CDR3 contains 17 residues. Germline CDR1 and CDR2: SGHRS and YFSETQ. V lost 0 bases and J lost 4; bases outside the gene matches: 9. CDR3 sequence: CASSLAPAGGYYNEQFF. The CDR3 nucleotides read TGCGCCAGCAGCTTGGCCCCAGCAGGGGGCTATTACAATGAGCAGTTCTTC.

This clonotype was recorded at least ten times. The chain links TRBV5-1 to TRBJ2-1, with 8 bases aligning to TRBD1. Looked up from germline, CDR1 is SGHRS and CDR2 is YFSETQ. The length of the CDR3 is 14 residues. The ends lost 4 bases at V and 10 bases at J; junction bases unmatched: 10. In DNA, the CDR3 is TGCGCCAGCAGCGCTAGACAGGGGAGGTGGGAGCAGTTCTTC. Its translation: CASSARQGRWEQFF.

This chain links TRBV7-2 with TRBJ2-3; 8 nucleotides match TRBD1. The V segment lost 1 base and the J segment 5 bases; nucleotides outside the gene matches: 5. Germline lookup yields CDR1 SGHTA and CDR2 FQGNSA. This CDR3 has 15 amino acids. The CDR3 sequence: CASSLGGQGGDTQYF. Here the CDR3 DNA reads TGTGCCAGCAGCTTAGGAGGACAGGGAGGAGATACGCAGTATTTT.

At least ten counts were recorded for this clonotype. This chain connects TRBV28 to TRBJ1-2, with D uncertain. The CDR3 contains 14 residues. Trimming shortened V by 3 bases and J by 2 bases, and 10 bases separated the two germline ends. From germline, CDR1 is MDHEN and CDR2 SYDVKM. This CDR3 reads CASSFDDFNYGYTF. The DNA for the CDR3 is TGTGCCAGCAGTTTTGATGATTTCAACTATGGCTACACCTTC.

This clonotype was seen more than once but under ten times. V usage is TRBV2 and J usage is TRBJ1-2, with 10 bases that match TRBD1. The V and J ends lost 8 bases and 3 bases, in that order; junction bases with no gene match: 3. Germline loops: CDR1 SNHLY, CDR2 FYNNEI. There are 13 residues in the CDR3. As DNA, the CDR3 is TGTGCCAGCGAAGGACAGGGGGACTATGGCTACACCTTC. It yields the protein CASEGQGDYGYTF.

This clonotype occurred a few times. This rearrangement joins TRBV10-3 to TRBJ2-5; tentatively, D is TRBD1 or TRBD2 (6 bases each). Germline CDR1 and CDR2: ENHRY and SYGVKD. Between the trimmed V and J ends, which lost 2 bases and 8 bases, there was a span of 15 bases. The CDR3 length is 14 residues. The CDR3: CAISEPTDGGTQYF. The CDR3 nucleotides are TGTGCCATCAGTGAGCCCACGGACGGGGGCACCCAGTACTTC.

The chain recombines TRBV6-5 with TRBJ1-1; no clear D gene. The CDR3 consists of 14 residues. Germline V gene data show CDR1 as MNHEY and CDR2 as SVGAGI. The V gene lost 3 bases and the J gene lost 4 bases, with 12 bases spanning the gap. The CDR3: CASSYGRPSTEAFF. In DNA form, the CDR3 reads TGTGCCAGCAGTTATGGCCGCCCGAGCACTGAAGCTTTCTTT.

This sequence joins TRBV28 and TRBJ2-5, with D unresolved. Looked up from germline, CDR1 is MDHEN and CDR2 is SYDVKM. The CDR3 totals 13 residues. V lost 6 bases and J 4 bases, leaving 12 bases between the germline ends. CDR3 in DNA: TGTGCCAGCAGCCCCGGCGGTCGAGAGACCCAGTACTTC. Its translation: CASSPGGRETQYF.

This clonotype appeared many times. This chain links TRBV28 with TRBJ1-6; D gene uncertain. Looked up from germline, CDR1 is MDHEN and CDR2 is SYDVKM. V was pared by 3 bases and J by 7 bases, with 10 bases between. This CDR3 contains 14 residues. The CDR3 here is CASSFTGGNSPLHF. Here the CDR3 DNA reads TGTGCCAGCAGTTTCACGGGAGGGAATTCACCCCTCCACTTT.

As for this clonotype: A much larger clone is a single base away; this may be a read error. The chain couples TRBV5-1 to TRBJ2-7; TRBD2 matches at 7 bases. Germline V gene sequence: CDR1 SGHRS, CDR2 YFSETQ. This CDR3 is 14 amino acids long. CDR3 DNA sequence: TGCGCCAGCAGCTTGTCGGGGGGACCCTACGGGCAGTACTTC. It encodes CASSLSGGPYGQYF.

As to this clonotype: With a much larger clone just one base away, this may be a read error. The rearrangement joins TRBV12-3 or TRBV12-4 to TRBJ1-2; D is unresolved. This CDR3 has 14 residues. The ends were cut back, 1 base at V and 3 bases at J, with 9 bases in the middle. CDR3 protein: CASSLVLGHYGYTF. For the CDR3, the DNA is TGTGCCAGCAGTTTAGTGCTGGGTCACTATGGCTACACCTTC.

This chain links TRBV7-2 with TRBJ2-3; D unresolved. Trimming removed 8 bases from V and 0 bases from J, with 3 bases in between. This CDR3 has 11 residues. CDR1 and CDR2 (germline): SGHTA, FQGNSA. The CDR3 DNA reads as TGTGCCAGCCTTAGCACAGATACGCAGTATTTT. Translated, it gives CASLSTDTQYF.

This clonotype was observed many times. V is TRBV14 and J is TRBJ2-1; weak D call: TRBD1 (6 bases). Deletions cut 3 bases from V and 2 bases from J, with 14 bases between. This CDR3 contains 16 residues. From germline, CDR1 is SGHDN and CDR2 FVKESK. CDR3 in DNA: TGTGCCAGCAGCCAGCACCGGGACAACACCTACAATGAGCAGTTCTTC. Translated, it gives CASSQHRDNTYNEQFF.